Here is one T cell receptor (beta chain) with its context. Its antigen is not identified. The data were taken from a study of CD8 T cells in Susac syndrome. The study's findings and limits: By the study's own acknowledgment, its TCR sequencing and HLA analysis included relatively few individuals.

This CDR3 region has 13 residues. Trimming took off 7 bases at V and 4 bases at J, with 13 bases between the two ends. The germline gives CDR1 MNHEY, CDR2 SMNVEV (reference sequence). RNA totalling about 0.45 to 1 ug underwent reverse transcription with random hexamers. TCRdb itself ran the immunoSEQ multiplex PCR reads through MiXCR, one entry per CDR3 protein. The table includes some 450,000 distinct CDR3 sequences, around 83% detected once. The V call is TRBV27, the J call TRBJ1-1; the D gene is possibly TRBD1 (5 bases). Sequenced sample: CD8+ T cells from PBMCs. The TCR sequence derives from a human donor with multiple sclerosis. CDR3 in amino acids: CASTTLGATEAFF. For the CDR3, the DNA is TGTGCCAGCACCACACTAGGGGCCACTGAAGCTTTCTTT.